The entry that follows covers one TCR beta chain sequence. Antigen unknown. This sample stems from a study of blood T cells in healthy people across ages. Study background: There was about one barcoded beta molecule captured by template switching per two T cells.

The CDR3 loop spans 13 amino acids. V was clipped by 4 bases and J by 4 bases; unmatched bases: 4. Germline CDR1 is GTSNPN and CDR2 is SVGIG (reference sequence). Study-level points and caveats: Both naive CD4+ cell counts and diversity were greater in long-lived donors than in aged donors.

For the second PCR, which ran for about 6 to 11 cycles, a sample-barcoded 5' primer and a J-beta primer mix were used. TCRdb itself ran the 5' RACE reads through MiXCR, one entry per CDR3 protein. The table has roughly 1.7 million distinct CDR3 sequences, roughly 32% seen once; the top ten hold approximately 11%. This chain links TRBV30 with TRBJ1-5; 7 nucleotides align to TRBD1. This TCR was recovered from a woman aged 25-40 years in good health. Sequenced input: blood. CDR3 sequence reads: CAWKGQPNQPQHF. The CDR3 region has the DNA TGTGCCTGGAAGGGACAGCCGAATCAGCCCCAGCATTTT.